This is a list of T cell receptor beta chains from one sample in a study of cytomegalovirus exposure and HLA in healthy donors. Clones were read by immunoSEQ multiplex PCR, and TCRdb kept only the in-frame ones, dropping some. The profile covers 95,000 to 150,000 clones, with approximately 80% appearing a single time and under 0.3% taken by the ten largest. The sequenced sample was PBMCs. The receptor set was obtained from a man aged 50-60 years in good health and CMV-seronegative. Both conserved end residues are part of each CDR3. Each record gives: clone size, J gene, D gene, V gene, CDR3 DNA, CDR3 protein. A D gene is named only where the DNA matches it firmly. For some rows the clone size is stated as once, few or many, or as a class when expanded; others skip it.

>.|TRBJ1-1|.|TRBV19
TGTGCCAGTAGCAAGTGGGGCGGAGCAGAATTTGAAGCTTTCTTT
CASSKWGGAEFEAFF
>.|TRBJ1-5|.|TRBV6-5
TGTGCCAGCTCGGAGAGGCCCCAGCATTTT
CASSERPQHF
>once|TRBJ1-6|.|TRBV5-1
TGCGCCAGCAGCACCGGACAGCCGGACTCCTATAATTCACCCCTCCACTTT
CASSTGQPDSYNSPLHF
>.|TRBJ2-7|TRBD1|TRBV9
TGTGCCAGCAGCGACGGGACAGGGAACTCCTACGAGCAGTACTTC
CASSDGTGNSYEQYF
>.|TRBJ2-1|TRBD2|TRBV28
TGTGCCAGCAGTTTGGGATTAGCGGGAGGGATAGCCAATGAGCAGTTCTTC
CASSLGLAGGIANEQFF
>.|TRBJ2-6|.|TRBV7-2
TGTGCCAGCAGCTTAATTGGGCGCTTCTCTGGGGCCAACGTCCTGACTTTC
CASSLIGRFSGANVLTF
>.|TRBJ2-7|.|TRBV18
TGTGCCAGCCGTTCAGCCGGGCGGGGCCCAAGCTCCTACGAGCAGTACTTC
CASRSAGRGPSSYEQYF
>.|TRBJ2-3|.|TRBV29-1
TGCAGCGTTCTGTCAGCAGATACGCAGTATTTT
CSVLSADTQYF
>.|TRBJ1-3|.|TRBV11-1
TGTGCCAGCAGCTTCGACGGAGTCTCTGGAAACACCATATATTTT
CASSFDGVSGNTIYF
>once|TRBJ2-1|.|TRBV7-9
TGTTCCAGCAGCTTAGCTACCGGGACTGGATTTTGGGATGAGCAGTTCTTC
CSSSLATGTGFWDEQFF
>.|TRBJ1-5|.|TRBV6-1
TGTGCCAGCACGAGTCACCAGCCCCAGCATTTT
CASTSHQPQHF
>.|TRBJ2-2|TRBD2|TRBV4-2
TGTGCCACCTCGTTTGCGGGGGCGAACACCGGGGAGCTGTTTTTT
CATSFAGANTGELFF
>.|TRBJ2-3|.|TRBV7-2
TGTGCCAGCAGTCGCCGACTCACTACGCAGTATTTT
CASSRRLTTQYF
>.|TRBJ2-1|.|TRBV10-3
TGTGCCATCACACAGAACCGTGTCGGCAGCTCCTACAATGCGCAGTTCTTC
CAITQNRVGSSYNAQFF
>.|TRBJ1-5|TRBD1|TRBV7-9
TGTGCCAGCAGCTGGGGACAGGGAGATCAGCCCCAGCATTTT
CASSWGQGDQPQHF
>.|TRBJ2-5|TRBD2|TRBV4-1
TGCGCCAGCAGCCATAGTATTAGCGGGCTCCAAGAGACCCAGTACTTC
CASSHSISGLQETQYF
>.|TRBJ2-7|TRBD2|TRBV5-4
TGTGCCAGCAGCGAGCGGGAGGGCGAGCAGTACTTC
CASSEREGEQYF
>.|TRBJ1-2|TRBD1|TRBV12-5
TGTGCTAGTGGCACGGGACAGTCTATTTACGGCTACACCTTC
CASGTGQSIYGYTF
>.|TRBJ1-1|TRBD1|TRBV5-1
TGCGCCAGCAGCGAGCCACCGGGACAGTTGAACACTGAAGCTTTCTTT
CASSEPPGQLNTEAFF
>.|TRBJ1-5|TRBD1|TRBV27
TGTGCCACCCGGGACAGTTTCAATCAGCCCCAGCATTTT
CATRDSFNQPQHF
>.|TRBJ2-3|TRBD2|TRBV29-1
TGCAGCGTTGTCCCAGCGGGGATGGGAGATACGCAGTATTTT
CSVVPAGMGDTQYF
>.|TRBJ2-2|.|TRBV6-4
TGTGCCAGCAGTCAGAGGACCGGGGAGCTGTTTTTT
CASSQRTGELFF
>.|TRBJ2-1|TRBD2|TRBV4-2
TGTGCCAGCAGCCAAGGACCAGCGGGAGTAACCGATGAGCAGTTCTTC
CASSQGPAGVTDEQFF
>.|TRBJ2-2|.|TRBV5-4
TGTGCCAGCAGCTCGAGGAGCGGAGAAACCGGGGAGCTGTTTTTT
CASSSRSGETGELFF
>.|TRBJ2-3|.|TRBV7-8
TGTGCCAGCAGCTTAAACGCGGGGAGTCCTAGCACAGATACGCAGTATTTT
CASSLNAGSPSTDTQYF
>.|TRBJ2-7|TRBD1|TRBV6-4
TGTGCCAGCAGTGACCTGGACAGGTCCTACGAGCAGTACTTC
CASSDLDRSYEQYF
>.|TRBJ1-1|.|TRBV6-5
TGTGCCAGCAGTTCCCTCCCTCTTGGAGCCACTGAAGCTTTCTTT
CASSSLPLGATEAFF